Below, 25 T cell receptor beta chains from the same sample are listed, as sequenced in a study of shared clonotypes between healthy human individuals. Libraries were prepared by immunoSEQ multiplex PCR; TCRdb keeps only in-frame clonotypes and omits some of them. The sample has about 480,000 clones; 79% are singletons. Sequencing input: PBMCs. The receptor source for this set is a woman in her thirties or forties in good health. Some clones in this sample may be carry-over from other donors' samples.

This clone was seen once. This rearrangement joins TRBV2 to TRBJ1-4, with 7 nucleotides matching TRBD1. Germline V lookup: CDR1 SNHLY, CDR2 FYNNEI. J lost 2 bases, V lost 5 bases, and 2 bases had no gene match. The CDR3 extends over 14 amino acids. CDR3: CASSPDRTNEKLFF. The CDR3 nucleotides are TGTGCCAGCAGTCCGGACAGGACTAATGAAAAACTGTTTTTT.

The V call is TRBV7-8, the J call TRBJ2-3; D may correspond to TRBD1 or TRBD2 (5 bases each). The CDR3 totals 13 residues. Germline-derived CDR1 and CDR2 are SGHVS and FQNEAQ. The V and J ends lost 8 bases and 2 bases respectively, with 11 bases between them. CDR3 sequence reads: CASEAGATDTQYF. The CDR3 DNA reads TGTGCCAGCGAAGCCGGGGCCACAGATACGCAGTATTTT.

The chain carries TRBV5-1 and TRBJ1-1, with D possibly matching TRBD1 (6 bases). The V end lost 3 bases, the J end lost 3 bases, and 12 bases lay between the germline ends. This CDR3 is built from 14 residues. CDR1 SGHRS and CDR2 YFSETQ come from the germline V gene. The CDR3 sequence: CASSWGTRDTEAFF. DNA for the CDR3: TGCGCCAGCAGCTGGGGGACACGGGACACTGAAGCTTTCTTT.

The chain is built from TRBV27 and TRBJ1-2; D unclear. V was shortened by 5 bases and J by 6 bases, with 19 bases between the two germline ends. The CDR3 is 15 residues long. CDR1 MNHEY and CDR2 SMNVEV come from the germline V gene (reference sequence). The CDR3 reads CASSLGPGSVHGYTF. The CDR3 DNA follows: TGTGCCAGCAGTCTGGGCCCAGGCAGCGTCCATGGCTACACCTTC.

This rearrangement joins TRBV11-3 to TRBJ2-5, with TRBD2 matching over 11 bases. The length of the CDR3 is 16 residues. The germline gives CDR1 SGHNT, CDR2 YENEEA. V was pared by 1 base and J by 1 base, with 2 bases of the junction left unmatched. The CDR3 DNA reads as TGTGCCAGCAGCTTAGGGGGACTAGCGGTCCAAGAGACCCAGTACTTC. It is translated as CASSLGGLAVQETQYF.

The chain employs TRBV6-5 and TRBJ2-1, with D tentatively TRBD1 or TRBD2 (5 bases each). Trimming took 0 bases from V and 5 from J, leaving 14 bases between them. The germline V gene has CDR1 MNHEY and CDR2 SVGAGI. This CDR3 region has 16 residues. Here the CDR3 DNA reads TGTGCCAGCAGTTACTCTTCCGGGACGGTGGACAATGAGCAGTTCTTC. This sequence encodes CASSYSSGTVDNEQFF.

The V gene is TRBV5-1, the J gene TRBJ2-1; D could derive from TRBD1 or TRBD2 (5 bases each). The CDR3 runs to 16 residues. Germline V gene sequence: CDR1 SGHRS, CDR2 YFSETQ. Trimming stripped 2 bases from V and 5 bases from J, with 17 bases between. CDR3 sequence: CASSFYVERDHNEQFF. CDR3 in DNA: TGCGCCAGCAGCTTCTATGTGGAGAGGGACCACAATGAGCAGTTCTTC.

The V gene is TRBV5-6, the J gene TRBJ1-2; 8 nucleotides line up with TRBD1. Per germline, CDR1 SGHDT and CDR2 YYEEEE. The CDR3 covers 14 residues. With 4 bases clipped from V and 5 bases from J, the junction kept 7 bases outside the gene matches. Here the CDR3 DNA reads TGTGCCAGCAGCATACGGACAGGGAGGTATGGCTACACCTTC. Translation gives CASSIRTGRYGYTF.

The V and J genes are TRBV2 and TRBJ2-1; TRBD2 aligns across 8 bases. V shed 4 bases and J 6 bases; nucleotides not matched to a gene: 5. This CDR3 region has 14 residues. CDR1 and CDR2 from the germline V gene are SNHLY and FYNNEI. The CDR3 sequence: CASSASGLVNEQFF. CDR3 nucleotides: TGTGCCAGCAGTGCTAGCGGGTTAGTCAATGAGCAGTTCTTC.

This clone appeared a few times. In nucleotides, the CDR3 is TGTGCCTGGAGTGTTGGTCGGGGGACCACTGAAGCTTTCTTT. It codes for CAWSVGRGTTEAFF. The V and J genes are TRBV30 and TRBJ1-1, with D possibly TRBD1 on 5 matching bases. CDR3 length: 14 residues. Trimming pared 0 bases from V and 4 bases from J, leaving 12 bases between. Germline V CDR1 and CDR2: GTSNPN, SVGIG (reference sequence). The full variable domain, with the rest looked up from reference TRBV30 and TRBJ1-1, is SQTIHQWPATLVQPVGSPLSLECTVEGTSNPNLYWYRQAAGRGLQLLFYSVGIGQISSEVPQNLSASRPQDRQFILSSKKLLLSDSGFYLCAWSVGRGTTEAFFGQGTRLTVV.

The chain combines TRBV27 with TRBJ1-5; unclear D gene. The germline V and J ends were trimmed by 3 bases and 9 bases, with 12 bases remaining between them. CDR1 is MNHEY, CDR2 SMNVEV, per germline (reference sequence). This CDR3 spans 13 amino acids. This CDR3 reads CASSFAQEWPQHF. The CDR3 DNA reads TGTGCCAGCAGTTTTGCTCAGGAATGGCCCCAGCATTTT.

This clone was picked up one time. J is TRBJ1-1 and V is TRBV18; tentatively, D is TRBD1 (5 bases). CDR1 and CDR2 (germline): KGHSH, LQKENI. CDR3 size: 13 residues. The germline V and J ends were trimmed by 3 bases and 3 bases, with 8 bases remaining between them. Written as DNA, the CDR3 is TGTGCCAGCTCACCCGCCAGGGACACTGAAGCTTTCTTT. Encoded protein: CASSPARDTEAFF.

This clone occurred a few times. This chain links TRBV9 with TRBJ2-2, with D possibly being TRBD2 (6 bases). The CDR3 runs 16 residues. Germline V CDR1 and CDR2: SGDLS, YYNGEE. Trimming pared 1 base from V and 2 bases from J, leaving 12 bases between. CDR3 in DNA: TGTGCCAGCAGCGTATGGCTAGCGTCAAACACCGGGGAGCTGTTTTTT. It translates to CASSVWLASNTGELFF.

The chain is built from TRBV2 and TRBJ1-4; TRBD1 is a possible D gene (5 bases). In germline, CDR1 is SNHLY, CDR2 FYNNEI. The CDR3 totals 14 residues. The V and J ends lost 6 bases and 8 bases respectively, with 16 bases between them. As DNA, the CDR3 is TGTGCCAGCAGGCACGAGATGGGGGGAGAAAAACTGTTTTTT. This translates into CASRHEMGGEKLFF.

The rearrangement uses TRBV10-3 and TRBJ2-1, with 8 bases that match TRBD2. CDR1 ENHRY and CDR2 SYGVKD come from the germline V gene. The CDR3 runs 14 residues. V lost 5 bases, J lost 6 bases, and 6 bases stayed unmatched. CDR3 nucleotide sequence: TGTGCCATCAGTTCGACTAGCGCCCTCAATGAGCAGTTCTTC. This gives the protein CAISSTSALNEQFF.

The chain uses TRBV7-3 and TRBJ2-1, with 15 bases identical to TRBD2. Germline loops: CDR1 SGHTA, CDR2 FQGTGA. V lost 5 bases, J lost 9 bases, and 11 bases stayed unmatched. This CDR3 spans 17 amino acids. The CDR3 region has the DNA TGTGCCAGCAGCCCAGGCCAGGGACTAGCGGGAGGCGGTGAGCAGTTCTTC. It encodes CASSPGQGLAGGGEQFF.

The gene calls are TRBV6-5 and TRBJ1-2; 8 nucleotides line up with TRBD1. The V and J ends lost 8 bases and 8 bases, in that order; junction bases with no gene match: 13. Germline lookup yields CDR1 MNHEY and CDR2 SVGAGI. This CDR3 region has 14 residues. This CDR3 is CASGSGGGGRGYTF. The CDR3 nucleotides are TGTGCCAGCGGCTCAGGGGGCGGGGGCAGGGGCTACACCTTC.

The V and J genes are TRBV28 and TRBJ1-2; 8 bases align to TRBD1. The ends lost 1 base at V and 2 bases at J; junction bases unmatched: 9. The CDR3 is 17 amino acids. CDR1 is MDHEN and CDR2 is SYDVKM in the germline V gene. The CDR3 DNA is TGTGCCAGCAGTTTATCTCAGGGGGCTCATACCAACTATGGCTACACCTTC. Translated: CASSLSQGAHTNYGYTF.

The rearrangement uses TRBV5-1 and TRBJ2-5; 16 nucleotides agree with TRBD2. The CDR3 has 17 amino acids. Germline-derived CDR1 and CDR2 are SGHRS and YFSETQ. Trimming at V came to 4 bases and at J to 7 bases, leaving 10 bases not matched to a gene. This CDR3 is CASSPSGTSGGGRTQYF. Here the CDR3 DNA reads TGCGCCAGCAGCCCATCCGGGACTAGCGGGGGGGGTCGGACCCAGTACTTC. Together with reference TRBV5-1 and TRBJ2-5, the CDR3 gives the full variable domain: KAGVTQTPRYLIKTRGQQVTLSCSPISGHRSVSWYQQTPGQGLQFLFEYFSETQRNKGNFPGRFSGRQFSNSRSEMNVSTLELGDSALYLCASSPSGTSGGGRTQYFGPGTRLLVL.

CDR3 coding DNA: TGTGCCAGCAGCCAAGATGGGACAGGGAAACCTGGCTACACCTTC. This codes for CASSQDGTGKPGYTF. The V call is TRBV14, the J call TRBJ1-2; 9 bases match TRBD1. The germline V gene encodes CDR1 SGHDN and CDR2 FVKESK. This CDR3 has 15 residues. The V segment lost 0 bases and the J segment 7 bases; nucleotides outside the gene matches: 6.

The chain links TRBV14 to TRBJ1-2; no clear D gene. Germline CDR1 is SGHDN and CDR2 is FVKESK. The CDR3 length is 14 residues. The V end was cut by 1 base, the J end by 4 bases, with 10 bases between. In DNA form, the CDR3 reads TGTGCCAGCAGCCAAGGGAATTGGGCCTATGGCTACACCTTC. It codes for CASSQGNWAYGYTF.

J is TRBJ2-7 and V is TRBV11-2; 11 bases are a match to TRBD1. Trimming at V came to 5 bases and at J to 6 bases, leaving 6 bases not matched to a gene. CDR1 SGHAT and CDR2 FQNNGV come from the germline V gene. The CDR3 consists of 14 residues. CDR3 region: CASSPPGTGGEQYF. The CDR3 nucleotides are TGTGCCAGCAGCCCCCCCGGGACAGGGGGCGAGCAGTACTTC.

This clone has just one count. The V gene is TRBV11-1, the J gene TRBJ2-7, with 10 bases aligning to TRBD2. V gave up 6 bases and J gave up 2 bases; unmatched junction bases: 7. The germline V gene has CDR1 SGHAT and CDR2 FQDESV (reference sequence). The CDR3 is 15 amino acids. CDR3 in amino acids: CASRPRLAGTYEQYF. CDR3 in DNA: TGTGCCAGCAGACCGAGACTAGCGGGTACCTACGAGCAGTACTTC.

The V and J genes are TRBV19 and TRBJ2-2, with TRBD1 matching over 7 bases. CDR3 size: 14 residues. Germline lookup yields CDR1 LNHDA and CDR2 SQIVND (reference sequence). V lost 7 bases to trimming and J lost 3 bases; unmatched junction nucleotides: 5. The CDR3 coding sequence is TGTGCCAGTAATAGGGACAGCGACACCGGGGAGCTGTTTTTT. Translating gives CASNRDSDTGELFF. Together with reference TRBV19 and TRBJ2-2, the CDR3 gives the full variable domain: DGGITQSPKYLFRKEGQNVTLSCEQNLNHDAMYWYRQDPGQGLRLIYYSQIVNDFQKGDIAEGYSVSREKKESFPLTVTSAQKNPTAFYLCASNRDSDTGELFFGEGSRLTVL.

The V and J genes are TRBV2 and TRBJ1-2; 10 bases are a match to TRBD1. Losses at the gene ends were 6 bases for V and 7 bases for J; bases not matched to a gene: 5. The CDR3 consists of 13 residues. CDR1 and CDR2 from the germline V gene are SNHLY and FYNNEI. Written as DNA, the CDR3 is TGTGCCAGCAGCGGGACAGGGGAGTCTGGCTACACCTTC. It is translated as CASSGTGESGYTF.